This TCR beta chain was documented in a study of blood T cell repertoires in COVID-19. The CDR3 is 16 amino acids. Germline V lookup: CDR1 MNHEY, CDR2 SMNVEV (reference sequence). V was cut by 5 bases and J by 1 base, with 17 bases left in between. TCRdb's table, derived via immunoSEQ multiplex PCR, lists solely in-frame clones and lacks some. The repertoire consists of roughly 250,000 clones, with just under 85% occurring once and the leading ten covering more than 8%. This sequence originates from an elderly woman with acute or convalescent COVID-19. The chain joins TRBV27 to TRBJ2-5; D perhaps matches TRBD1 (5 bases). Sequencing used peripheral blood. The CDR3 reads CASSPAPTEFQETQYF. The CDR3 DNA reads TGTGCCAGCAGTCCCGCCCCGACAGAGTTCCAAGAGACCCAGTACTTC.